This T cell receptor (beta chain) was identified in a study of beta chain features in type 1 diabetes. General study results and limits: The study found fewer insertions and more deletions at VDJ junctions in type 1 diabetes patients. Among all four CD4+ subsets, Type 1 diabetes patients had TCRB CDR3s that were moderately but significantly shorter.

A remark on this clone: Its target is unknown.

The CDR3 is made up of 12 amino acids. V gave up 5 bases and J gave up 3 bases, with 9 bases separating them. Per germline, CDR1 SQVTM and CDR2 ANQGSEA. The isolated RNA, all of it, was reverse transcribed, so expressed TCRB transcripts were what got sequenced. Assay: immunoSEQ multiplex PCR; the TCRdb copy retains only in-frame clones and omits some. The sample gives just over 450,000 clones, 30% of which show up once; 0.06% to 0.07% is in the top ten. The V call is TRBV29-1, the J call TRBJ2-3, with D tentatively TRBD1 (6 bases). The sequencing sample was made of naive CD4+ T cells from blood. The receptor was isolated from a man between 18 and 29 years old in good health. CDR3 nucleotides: TGCAGCGTTCACGGACAGACAGATACGCAGTATTTT. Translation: CSVHGQTDTQYF.